Included here is one TCR beta chain sequence, with context. What it binds is not known. The protocol was immunoSEQ multiplex PCR, while the TCRdb copy is restricted to in-frame clones and leaves out a portion. This table holds some 240,000 clones, about 86% found once. The data are from a study of Tregs in tolerant kidney transplant recipients. Unstimulated Tregs (CD4+CD25+CD127-) and CD4+CD25- non-Tregs were sorted from PBMCs. The CDR3 totals 17 residues. CDR1 and CDR2 from the germline V gene are MGHDK and SYGVNS. Trimming took off 4 bases at V and 0 bases at J, with 16 bases between the two ends. Broader study findings: Biological reproducibility was not directly addressed in this study. Validation in larger populations is needed because few patients were studied.

The source is a human donor in good health. The V and J genes are TRBV25-1 and TRBJ1-3; possibly TRBD1 for D (6 bases). Source material: CD4+ T cells from blood. Here the CDR3 reads CASSAGTPLHSGNTIYF. CDR3 DNA sequence: TGTGCCAGCAGTGCCGGGACACCCCTTCACTCTGGAAACACCATATATTTT.